Here is one T cell receptor (beta chain) with its context. This clonotype was counted between two and nine times. No much larger clone exists at a distance of one base, and base qualities are not known. V has 1 base trimmed and J has 10 bases trimmed; junction bases matching no gene number 5. CDR1 is given as DFQATT and CDR2 as SNEGSKA, both from the germline V gene (reference sequence). From the cysteine through the phenylalanine, the CDR3 covers 14 amino acids. Left in the record is the CDR3 DNA by itself, 42 bases read in frame from the first base. Taken with the paper, the label for treatment or condition translates to: live attenuated yellow fever vaccine strain. PBMCs were isolated from peripheral blood using a standard Ficoll-Paque protocol. Epitope-specific CD8 T cells were sorted with a dextramer loaded with the yellow fever NS4B epitope peptide, and anti-CD3 and anti-CD8 staining was applied. RNA was extracted with TriZol from bulk PBMCs, CD4 and CD8 fractions, and dextramer-positive and dextramer-negative fractions.

The data were obtained in a study of T cells after yellow fever vaccination (dated by TCRdb to the late 2010s). Some background on the complete study: Libraries from fractions with low cell numbers were prepared with the SMART-Seq v4 Ultra Low Input RNA kit. To follow T-cell clones before and after primary and booster YFV17D yellow fever vaccination, bulk TCR alpha and beta repertoires were sequenced over time. Two healthy male donors, one aged 18 to 30 and one aged 30 to 40 years, made up the cohort. Bulk PBMC replicates and cell subsets were isolated from blood drawn at multiple timepoints before and after both primary and secondary immunization.

What the research found in general, with its limitations: Compared with the primary T-cell response, the secondary T-cell response was weaker but faster, peaking on day 5 rather than day 15. Because only two donors were included in the study, the extent to which the findings can be generalized is limited. Most clones expanded after primary vaccination (approximately 96% of CD4 and roughly 90% of CD8) were re-detected after the booster, suggesting that broad memory maintenance occurred. A small fraction of clonotypes appeared in both the CD4 and CD8 compartments, likely as a result of convergent recombination. Computational filtering was needed because FACS-sorted repertoires could contain abundant contaminating clonotypes from the bulk population.

Synthesis of TCR cDNA relied on 5'RACE template switching, a step that introduced a universal primer site along with unique molecular identifiers. Priming of cDNA synthesis was performed from both the TCR alpha and TCR beta constant segments. Library amplification involved two PCR steps, and the second step added sample barcodes and sequencing adapters. Sequencing of libraries was done on Illumina HiSeq 2500 (2x100 bp) or NovaSeq (2x150 bp). From the authors' description of their analysis: MIGEC handled demultiplexing of reads and collapsing into UMI consensus sequences, while MiXCR performed V(D)J alignment. Using edgeR on replicate PBMC samples, clonotypes were called vaccine-responding if FDR was below 0.01 and the log2 fold change was above 5 up to day 15. Each bulk clonotype was labeled CD4 or CD8 based on which sequenced repertoire, CD4 or CD8, contained the clonotype at higher abundance. NS4B-specific clonotypes were defined as those at least 10-fold enriched in dextramer-positive over dextramer-negative fractions; CD4-biased clonotypes were excluded. TCRdb applied fastp at Q25 and MiXCR to the public reads, then kept only in-frame beta chains. Merged by CDR3 protein, the rows form single entries marked with the most common genes and DNA. It is TCRdb's table, rather than the study itself, that gives the V and J calls and clone size. The sample contains around 88,000 distinct CDR3 sequences, roughly 13% of them found a single time. The leading ten clones occupy approximately 25% of the sample.

The starting material was CD8+ T cells not binding an NS4B(214-222) dextramer, sorted from PBMCs, obtained more than 20 days after the first yellow fever vaccination. What this sample's cell subset or site label stands for: NS4B epitope dextramer-negative CD8 T cells. The TCR comes from a young man who received the YFV17D yellow fever vaccine. Recombination connected TRBV20-1 to TRBJ2-1, with 12 middle bases fitting TRBD2. The DNA reads TGCAGTGCTAGAGCTAGCGGGGGGGCGGAAGAGCAGTTCTTC. The resulting protein is CSARASGGAEEQFF.